This T cell receptor (beta chain) was sequenced in a study of monozygotic twins with inflammatory bowel disease. Study results and limitations: No detectable difference in repertoire similarity separated concordant from discordant twins, possibly as a result of limited power. Since immunosuppressive treatments differed, patient repertoires may have gained added variability.

Whole-blood RNA isolation (total RNA) proceeded without T cell sorting. The germline CDR1 and CDR2 sequences are SGHTA and FQGNSA. The CDR3 sequence is 16 residues long. Regarding this clonotype: Its antigen is undetermined.

TCRdb derives one entry per CDR3 protein from the 5' RACE reads, leaving out DNA. The ten most abundant clones cover around 2.5% of a sample with approximately 150,000 distinct CDR3 sequences. This receptor was obtained from a human donor with ulcerative colitis or Crohn's disease, or a healthy co-twin of an affected twin (not recorded which). Material: blood. This rearrangement joins TRBV7-2 to TRBJ2-2; TCRdb's D gene call, TRBD1, goes unchecked for lack of DNA. CDR3 sequence reads: CASSLVGLADTGELFF.